This TCR beta chain was sequenced in a study of blood T cell repertoires in COVID-19. Sequenced by immunoSEQ multiplex PCR; TCRdb stores in-frame clones only, minus some. The table lists roughly 280,000 clones, approximately 83% of them singletons. The sample comprised peripheral blood. The receptor was isolated from a woman in her 70s with acute or convalescent COVID-19.

The CDR3 bases are TGTGCCAGCAGCTTAGGGACAGGCGCGCACAATGAGCAGTTCTTC. Protein: CASSLGTGAHNEQFF. This sequence joins TRBV7-2 and TRBJ2-1, with TRBD1 identical over 7 bases. Germline loops: CDR1 SGHTA, CDR2 FQGNSA. There are 15 residues in the CDR3. V lost 1 base and J lost 5; bases outside the gene matches: 5. The complete variable domain, with remaining parts taken from reference TRBV7-2 and TRBJ2-1, reads GAGVSQSPSNKVTEKGKDVELRCDPISGHTALYWYRQSLGQGLEFLIYFQGNSAPDKSGLPSDRFSAERTGGSVSTLTIQRTQQEDSAVYLCASSLGTGAHNEQFFGPGTRLTVL.